Listed below are T cell receptor beta chains from one sample, sequenced in a study of Ad26.COV2.S vaccination and SARS-CoV-2 variants. The table came from immunoSEQ multiplex PCR; TCRdb's copy has only in-frame clones and leaves some out. The repertoire holds 350,000 to 500,000 clones, with roughly 91% as singletons. This specimen was peripheral blood, taken in a trial of Ad26.COV2.S vaccine versus placebo. The origin of the receptors is a person between 18 and 65 years old who received the Ad26.COV2.S COVID-19 vaccine or a placebo. CDR3s include the opening cysteine and the closing phenylalanine or tryptophan. D genes are given only for firm matches. The listing skips clone size in some rows; elsewhere it reads once, few, many or a size class.

V gene	clone size	J gene	D gene	CDR3 protein	CDR3 DNA
TRBV5-4	-	TRBJ2-5	-	CASSSTGSLQETQYF	TGTGCCAGCAGCTCAACGGGGAGCCTCCAAGAGACCCAGTACTTC
TRBV5-4	-	TRBJ1-2	TRBD1	CASSQSGTGGGYGYTF	TGTGCCAGCAGCCAGTCCGGGACAGGGGGCGGGTATGGCTACACCTTC
TRBV29-1	-	TRBJ2-5	-	CSVEAVPTGQETQYF	TGCAGCGTTGAAGCCGTGCCGACAGGCCAAGAGACCCAGTACTTC
TRBV27	-	TRBJ1-4	-	CASTPLLATNEKLFF	TGTGCCAGCACTCCATTGCTTGCAACTAATGAAAAACTGTTTTTT
TRBV30	once	TRBJ2-2	TRBD1	CASYRDRGSTGELFF	TGTGCCTCTTACCGGGACAGGGGAAGCACCGGGGAGCTGTTTTTT
TRBV15	-	TRBJ2-2	-	CATSSRENTGELFF	TGTGCCACCAGCAGCCGGGAGAACACCGGGGAGCTGTTTTTT
TRBV7-8	-	TRBJ1-4	-	CASSLAGATNEKLFF	TGTGCCAGCAGCTTAGCGGGGGCAACTAATGAAAAACTGTTTTTT
TRBV14	-	TRBJ2-7	-	CASSQDSPEGLYEQYF	TGTGCCAGCAGCCAGGACTCCCCGGAGGGCCTTTACGAGCAGTACTTC
TRBV7-6	-	TRBJ2-7	-	CASSRAAGAPYEQYF	TGTGCCAGCAGCCGAGCCGCGGGGGCACCCTACGAGCAGTACTTC
TRBV7-2	once	TRBJ2-7	-	CASSLGTGKTYEQYF	TGTGCCAGCAGCTTAGGAACAGGGAAGACCTACGAGCAGTACTTC
TRBV5-6	-	TRBJ2-7	-	CASSFAPRGSYEQYF	TGTGCCAGCAGCTTTGCCCCGAGAGGATCCTACGAGCAGTACTTC
TRBV5-1	-	TRBJ2-3	-	CASSLVEVGADTQYF	TGCGCCAGCAGCTTGGTTGAGGTCGGGGCAGATACGCAGTATTTT
TRBV29-1	-	TRBJ2-1	-	CSVDYRGWNEQFF	TGCAGCGTGGACTACCGGGGTTGGAATGAGCAGTTCTTC
TRBV3-1/TRBV3-2	-	TRBJ1-4	TRBD1	CASSPPGQVGEKLFF	TGTGCCAGCAGCCCTCCGGGACAGGTGGGCGAAAAACTGTTTTTT
TRBV19	-	TRBJ2-7	-	CASSFGPSSYEQYF	TGTGCCAGTAGTTTCGGGCCGAGCTCCTACGAGCAGTACTTC